A single sample is the source of the 8 T cell receptor beta chains below, sequenced in a study of beta chain features in type 1 diabetes. Every isolated RNA sample was fully reverse transcribed, so sequencing captured expressed TCRB transcripts. The repertoire was sequenced with immunoSEQ multiplex PCR; TCRdb's copy has only in-frame clones and lacks some. The data contain under 250,000 clones, 9.5% to 13% of them singletons. The sequenced material came from central memory CD4+ T cells from blood. The receptors originated from a man aged 18 to 30 in good health.

This clone was seen only a few times. The chain carries TRBV29-1 and TRBJ2-1, with D perhaps matching TRBD2 (6 bases). The CDR3 runs 16 residues. Per germline, CDR1 SQVTM and CDR2 ANQGSEA. Trimming shortened V by 4 bases and J by 2 bases, and 18 bases separated the two germline ends. The CDR3 reads CSVAAKAGVTYNEQFF. Written as DNA, the CDR3 is TGCAGCGTTGCAGCTAAAGCGGGCGTCACCTACAATGAGCAGTTCTTC.

The rearrangement links TRBV19 to TRBJ2-7, with 7 bases that match TRBD1. Germline CDR1 and CDR2: LNHDA and SQIVND (reference sequence). The CDR3 has 10 amino acids. Trimming cost V 8 bases and J 6 bases; bases outside gene matches: 1. The CDR3 protein is CASGTAEQYF. For the CDR3, the DNA is TGTGCCAGTGGGACAGCCGAGCAGTACTTC.

This clone was seen only a few times. The rearrangement joins TRBV11-2 to TRBJ2-7; D remains ambiguous. Looked up from germline, CDR1 is SGHAT and CDR2 is FQNNGV. The CDR3 runs to 14 residues. Trimming pared 2 bases from V and 3 bases from J, leaving 11 bases between. The CDR3 DNA sequence: TGTGCCAGCAGCTTAATGGCAGGAAACTACGAGCAGTACTTC. Translated, it gives CASSLMAGNYEQYF.

The V gene is TRBV30, the J gene TRBJ2-2; maybe TRBD2 (5 bases). The germline CDR1 and CDR2 sequences are GTSNPN and SVGIG (reference sequence). The V gene lost 4 bases and the J gene lost 2 bases, with 14 bases spanning the gap. The CDR3 consists of 15 residues. The CDR3 sequence: CAWTPRRRNTGELFF. CDR3 in DNA: TGTGCCTGGACCCCCCGGAGGCGAAACACCGGGGAGCTGTTTTTT.

This clone was seen only a few times. V usage is TRBV18 and J usage is TRBJ2-1; 12 bases fit TRBD2. The CDR3 is 17 amino acids. V gave up 3 bases and J gave up 8 bases; unmatched junction bases: 11. Germline loops: CDR1 KGHSH, CDR2 LQKENI. Here the CDR3 DNA reads TGTGCCAGCTCACCGCGACAGACTAGCGGGAGTGGCGATGAGCAGTTCTTC. Translation: CASSPRQTSGSGDEQFF.

This clone was found a few times. The gene calls are TRBV18 and TRBJ1-5; TRBD1 is a possible D gene (5 bases). The germline V gene encodes CDR1 KGHSH and CDR2 LQKENI. This CDR3 contains 16 residues. V was clipped by 2 bases and J by 7 bases, with 18 bases between them. The CDR3 spells CASSPSREAAGQPQHF. The DNA for the CDR3 is TGTGCCAGCTCACCAAGCAGGGAAGCTGCAGGGCAGCCCCAGCATTTT.

This clone came up many times. The genes are TRBV29-1 and TRBJ2-1, with 10 bases identical to TRBD2. V was clipped by 6 bases and J by 7 bases; unmatched bases: 9. CDR1 SQVTM and CDR2 ANQGSEA come from the germline V gene. The CDR3 contains 14 residues. CDR3 loop: CSVEREGLRNEQFF. CDR3 nucleotide sequence: TGCAGCGTGGAGCGGGAGGGCCTTAGGAATGAGCAGTTCTTC.

In this sample, this clone turned up a few times. This chain links TRBV2 with TRBJ1-1; D call uncertain. The germline CDR1 and CDR2 sequences are SNHLY and FYNNEI. The V end lost 6 bases, the J end lost 1 base, and 9 bases lay between the germline ends. This CDR3 has 13 amino acids. The CDR3 DNA reads TGTGCCAGCAGACTAAGAGAGAACACTGAAGCTTTCTTT. Amino acids: CASRLRENTEAFF.